This passage covers 2 T cell receptor beta chains from one sample sequenced in a study of blood T cell repertoires in COVID-19. Generated by immunoSEQ multiplex PCR, the TCRdb table keeps only in-frame clones and is missing some. There are 150,000 or so clones in the sample; about 90% occur only once, and 0.95% to 1.5% lies in the top ten. Material for sequencing was PBMCs or T cells enriched from blood (not recorded which). The receptors originated from a human donor with acute COVID-19. The donor label of this sample is uncertain.

This clone appeared once. The CDR3 coding sequence is TGTGCCATCAGTGGGAGGCAGGGGTACGCGAACACCGGGGAGCTGTTTTTT. The encoded protein is CAISGRQGYANTGELFF. The chain recombines TRBV10-3 with TRBJ2-2; a possible D gene is TRBD1 (6 bases). The V gene lost 4 bases and the J gene lost 0 bases, with 15 bases spanning the gap. The CDR3 runs 17 residues. From germline, CDR1 is ENHRY and CDR2 SYGVKD.

The chain employs TRBV19 and TRBJ2-1, with D possibly matching TRBD2 (6 bases). The CDR3 runs 15 residues. Trimming left V 5 bases short and J 6 bases short, with 17 bases between. CDR1 and CDR2 (germline): LNHDA, SQIVND (reference sequence). The CDR3 DNA reads as TGTGCCAGTAGTTTCGGGACCCCGGGGGTCAATGAGCAGTTCTTC. Residues: CASSFGTPGVNEQFF.